Listed here are 28 T cell receptor beta chains from one sample, sequenced in a study of preoperative IRX-2 immunotherapy in early breast cancer. As for treatment: preoperative locoregional IRX-2 cytokine immunotherapy. Only in-frame clones appear in the TCRdb table, and some are missing; sequencing was by immunoSEQ multiplex PCR. The data contain fewer than 35,000 clones, 85% to 90% of them singletons. Sequencing was performed on tumor tissue, taken after IRX-2 immunotherapy. The receptors shown here come from a human donor with breast cancer.

J is TRBJ1-3 and V is TRBV7-7; D unresolved. CDR1 SSHAT and CDR2 FNYEAQ come from the germline V gene (reference sequence). The CDR3 has 16 residues. The V end was cut by 5 bases, the J end by 3 bases, with 17 bases between. CDR3 DNA: TGTGCCAGCAGCCTATCCGGGAGGTTGGGTGGAAACACCATATATTTT. Translation gives CASSLSGRLGGNTIYF.

The rearrangement links TRBV5-1 to TRBJ1-6; the D gene is possibly TRBD1 (6 bases). The V end was cut by 7 bases, the J end by 4 bases, with 12 bases between. The CDR3 spans 14 residues. CDR1 is SGHRS, CDR2 YFSETQ, per germline. The CDR3 DNA reads TGCGCCAGCCTTATTACAGGGTATAATTCACCCCTCCACTTT. Amino acid sequence: CASLITGYNSPLHF.

This clone was seen just once. This sequence joins TRBV28 and TRBJ1-6, with D maybe TRBD1 (6 bases). In germline, CDR1 is MDHEN, CDR2 SYDVKM. V lost 6 bases to trimming and J lost 4 bases, with 16 bases between them. The CDR3 is 16 residues long. In DNA form, the CDR3 reads TGTGCCAGCAGACCAGACCGGGACACTTATAATTCACCCCTCCACTTT. Translating gives CASRPDRDTYNSPLHF.

This clone was detected once. This chain joins TRBV5-1 and TRBJ1-6; possible D gene TRBD1, 5 bases. The V end lost 0 bases, the J end lost 10 bases, and 17 bases lay between the germline ends. CDR3 size: 16 residues. Germline CDR1 SGHRS, CDR2 YFSETQ. The CDR3: CASSLEAAGTRSPLHF. The CDR3 DNA reads TGCGCCAGCAGCTTGGAAGCGGCAGGGACCAGGTCACCCCTCCACTTT.

The CDR3 nucleotides are TGTGCCTGGAGTGAAGCTAGCGGGAGTTTGAATACGCAGTATTTT. Its protein product is CAWSEASGSLNTQYF. This chain connects TRBV30 to TRBJ2-3, with 10 positions matching TRBD2. V was clipped by 1 base and J by 7 bases; unmatched bases: 8. The CDR3 has 15 amino acids. Germline loops: CDR1 GTSNPN, CDR2 SVGIG (reference sequence). The full variable domain, its missing parts supplied by reference TRBV30 and TRBJ2-3, is SQTIHQWPATLVQPVGSPLSLECTVEGTSNPNLYWYRQAAGRGLQLLFYSVGIGQISSEVPQNLSASRPQDRQFILSSKKLLLSDSGFYLCAWSEASGSLNTQYFGPGTRLTVL.

V is TRBV7-2 and J is TRBJ2-2, with a tentative D call TRBD2 (6 bases). CDR1 is SGHTA and CDR2 is FQGNSA in the germline V gene. This CDR3 has 15 residues. V shed 4 bases and J shed 2 bases, with 11 bases lying between them. CDR3 nucleotides: TGTGCCAGCAGCTCAGGGACTCCTAACACCGGGGAGCTGTTTTTT. It translates to CASSSGTPNTGELFF.

Only one count was recorded for this clone. This chain links TRBV23-1 with TRBJ2-7, with TRBD1 identical over 7 bases. TRBV23-1 carries the ORF label, with uncertain function. The V and J ends lost 6 bases and 4 bases, in that order; junction bases with no gene match: 9. The CDR3 covers 14 residues. The CDR3 sequence is CASSQDRGRYEQYV. CDR3 in DNA: TGCGCCAGCAGCCAAGATAGGGGGCGGTACGAGCAGTACGTC.

The chain carries TRBV6-8 and TRBJ2-2, with D uncertain. Deletions cut 8 bases from V and 4 bases from J, with 11 bases between. Germline V lookup: CDR1 MNHGY, CDR2 SAAAGT. The CDR3 spans 13 residues. In nucleotides, the CDR3 is TGTGCCAGCTGCGAGCGACCCACCGGGGAGCTGTTTTTT. Its protein product is CASCERPTGELFF.

This clone came up once. The CDR3 DNA reads as TGTGCCAGCTCGACAGGGGCTCAAGAGACCCAGTACTTC. Protein product: CASSTGAQETQYF. The chain employs TRBV28 and TRBJ2-5, with 8 bases lining up with TRBD1. This CDR3 region has 13 residues. Germline V gene lookup returns CDR1 MDHEN and CDR2 SYDVKM. V lost 8 bases, J lost 2 bases, and 4 bases stayed unmatched.

The rearrangement uses TRBV6-8 and TRBJ1-4, with 9 bases lining up with TRBD1. Germline V lookup: CDR1 MNHGY, CDR2 SAAAGT. The J segment lost 7 bases and the V segment lost 6 bases, leaving 15 bases of the junction unmatched. The CDR3 has 17 residues. CDR3 amino acids: CASRIDRGIWDSEKLFF. The CDR3 nucleotides read TGTGCCAGCAGAATCGACAGGGGGATTTGGGATTCTGAAAAACTGTTTTTT.

The chain employs TRBV19 and TRBJ1-2, with 10 bases that match TRBD1. CDR3 length equals 15 residues. CDR1 and CDR2 from the germline V gene are LNHDA and SQIVND (reference sequence). After removal of 5 bases from V and 6 bases from J, the junction contained 9 bases not matched to a gene. This CDR3 is CASSAGPGTGDGYTF. CDR3 nucleotide sequence: TGTGCCAGTAGTGCGGGGCCCGGGACAGGGGATGGCTACACCTTC.

In DNA, the CDR3 is TGTGCCAGCTCACTCAGGGAGGGTGAAAAACTGTTTTTT. Encoded protein: CASSLREGEKLFF. The V call is TRBV18, the J call TRBJ1-4, with a weak D call TRBD1 (5 bases). The CDR3 spans 13 residues. From germline, CDR1 is KGHSH and CDR2 LQKENI. Trimming shortened V by 4 bases and J by 7 bases, and 10 bases separated the two germline ends.

J is TRBJ1-2 and V is TRBV11-3; D not resolved. Per germline, CDR1 SGHNT and CDR2 YENEEA. This CDR3 has 17 residues. The ends were cut back, 4 bases at V and 4 bases at J, with 22 bases in the middle. CDR3: CASSSTPLFGLRYGYTF. In DNA form, the CDR3 reads TGTGCCAGCAGCTCGACACCTCTCTTCGGGCTGCGCTATGGCTACACCTTC.

The chain has TRBV10-2 and TRBJ1-1; 7 bases are a match to TRBD1. The CDR3 is 12 amino acids. Losses at the gene ends were 6 bases for V and 7 bases for J; bases not matched to a gene: 5. CDR1 and CDR2 from the germline V gene are WSHSY and SAAADI. As DNA, the CDR3 is TGCGCCAGCAGGACAGGGACGGATGAAGCTTTCTTT. Translated, it gives CASRTGTDEAFF.

This chain joins TRBV25-1 and TRBJ2-1; the D is unclear. The germline V gene has CDR1 MGHDK and CDR2 SYGVNS. The CDR3 covers 13 residues. V shed 6 bases and J shed 1 base, with 7 bases lying between them. In DNA form, the CDR3 reads TGTGCCAGCAGAGGTGGGTCCTACAATGAGCAGTTCTTC. This encodes CASRGGSYNEQFF.

The V gene is TRBV5-1, the J gene TRBJ1-6; D gene uncertain. Germline V gene sequence: CDR1 SGHRS, CDR2 YFSETQ. This CDR3 comprises 15 residues. V lost 6 bases, J lost 10 bases, and 20 bases lay in between. Here the CDR3 reads CASTLKEGTYSPLHF. CDR3 coding DNA: TGCGCCAGCACCCTTAAGGAAGGAACTTACTCACCCCTCCACTTT.

The chain has TRBV28 and TRBJ2-5; possible D gene TRBD2, 6 bases. The V end was cut by 4 bases, the J end by 5 bases, with 14 bases between. CDR1 is MDHEN, CDR2 SYDVKM, per germline. The CDR3 length is 14 residues. The CDR3 DNA reads TGTGCCAGCAGTTACGGGGGAGTGGGGGAGACCCAGTACTTC. This translates into CASSYGGVGETQYF.

The V gene is TRBV19, the J gene TRBJ1-1, with a possible D match to TRBD1 (5 bases). The germline gives CDR1 LNHDA, CDR2 SQIVND (reference sequence). Trimming stripped 7 bases from V and 3 bases from J, with 15 bases between. The CDR3 loop spans 14 amino acids. Here the CDR3 reads CASTLTGLYTEAFF. The CDR3 DNA reads TGTGCCAGTACCCTTACAGGTCTGTACACTGAAGCTTTCTTT. Together with reference TRBV19 and TRBJ1-1, the CDR3 gives the full variable domain: DGGITQSPKYLFRKEGQNVTLSCEQNLNHDAMYWYRQDPGQGLRLIYYSQIVNDFQKGDIAEGYSVSREKKESFPLTVTSAQKNPTAFYLCASTLTGLYTEAFFGQGTRLTVV.

The V gene is TRBV11-3, the J gene TRBJ2-3; D unclear. The V and J ends lost 2 bases and 6 bases respectively, with 12 bases between them. Germline V gene data show CDR1 as SGHNT and CDR2 as YENEEA. CDR3 length equals 14 residues. CDR3 protein: CASSLSSSPDTQYF. DNA for the CDR3: TGTGCCAGCAGCTTAAGTAGCTCCCCCGATACGCAGTATTTT.

V is TRBV6-8 and J is TRBJ1-5, with 8 bases fitting TRBD1. Germline V gene data show CDR1 as MNHGY and CDR2 as SAAAGT. The length of the CDR3 is 15 residues. The V and J ends lost 4 bases and 4 bases, in that order; junction bases with no gene match: 6. In nucleotides, the CDR3 is TGTGCCAGCAGTTCTACGTACAGGGGGAATCAGCCCCAGCATTTT. It encodes CASSSTYRGNQPQHF.

This clone showed up just a few times. The gene calls are TRBV19 and TRBJ2-1; TRBD2 is a possible D gene (6 bases). This CDR3 region has 16 residues. Trimming removed 1 base at V and 3 bases at J, with 13 bases between. Germline CDR1 reads LNHDA; CDR2 reads SQIVND (reference sequence). The CDR3 DNA follows: TGTGCCAGTAGTATAGGCGGGGCTCCGTACTACAATGAGCAGTTCTTC. This sequence encodes CASSIGGAPYYNEQFF.

The chain couples TRBV12-5 to TRBJ2-3, with D unresolved. The CDR3 is 15 amino acids. The germline V and J ends were trimmed by 2 bases and 3 bases, with 12 bases remaining between them. Germline assignment: CDR1 LGHNT and CDR2 FRNRAP. The CDR3 DNA reads TGTGCTAGTGGTTTGCGGTGGGCGGCGACAGATACGCAGTATTTT. This translates into CASGLRWAATDTQYF.

The genes are TRBV11-3 and TRBJ1-2; D call uncertain. Between the trimmed V and J ends, which lost 2 bases and 6 bases, there was a span of 13 bases. The germline V gene encodes CDR1 SGHNT and CDR2 YENEEA. The CDR3 covers 14 residues. The CDR3 DNA follows: TGTGCCAGCAGCTTAAATGGTGGCAGCAATGGCTACACCTTC. Translation gives CASSLNGGSNGYTF.

The chain combines TRBV7-7 with TRBJ2-1, with 9 nucleotides matching TRBD1. The trim removed 5 bases at V and 8 bases at J, leaving 10 bases unmatched. The CDR3 consists of 15 residues. Germline V gives CDR1 SSHAT, CDR2 FNYEAQ (reference sequence). The CDR3 coding sequence is TGTGCCAGCAGCGCCGGGACAGGGCGGGCTGATGAGCAGTTCTTC. This encodes CASSAGTGRADEQFF.

The J gene is TRBJ1-3, the V gene TRBV5-1; no definite D call. V was cut by 0 bases and J by 6 bases, with 10 bases left in between. CDR3 size: 14 residues. Germline-derived CDR1 and CDR2 are SGHRS and YFSETQ. The CDR3 nucleotides read TGCGCCAGCAGCTTGGACAACGCCCCAAACACCATATATTTT. Amino acids: CASSLDNAPNTIYF.

V usage is TRBV18 and J usage is TRBJ2-7; 7 bases are a match to TRBD1. Germline loops: CDR1 KGHSH, CDR2 LQKENI. The CDR3 is 14 amino acids. Trimming took 3 bases from V and 1 from J; bases not matched to a gene: 3. The CDR3 bases are TGTGCCAGCTCACCGAGCAGGGGGTCCTACGAGCAGTACTTC. Translated, it gives CASSPSRGSYEQYF. Supplemented by reference TRBV18 and TRBJ2-7, the full variable domain reads NAGVMQNPRHLVRRRGQEARLRCSPMKGHSHVYWYRQLPEEGLKFMVYLQKENIIDESGMPKERFSAEFPKEGPSILRIQQVVRGDSAAYFCASSPSRGSYEQYFGPGTRLTVT.

This clone has a single count. The rearrangement joins TRBV23-1 to TRBJ1-2; 7 bases map to TRBD1. TRBV23-1 is an open reading frame, and its role is uncertain. The CDR3 has 14 amino acids. Trimming cost V 3 bases and J 6 bases; bases outside gene matches: 7. The CDR3 DNA is TGCGCCAGCAGTCAGTGGGGACAGCCACATGGCTACACCTTC. This sequence encodes CASSQWGQPHGYTF.

Concerning this clone itself: A read error may produce the germline difference seen at one junction end. This chain uses TRBV6-8 with TRBJ1-5, with 9 bases identical to TRBD1. CDR1 and CDR2 (germline): MNHGY, SAAAGT. The CDR3 sequence is 13 residues long. CDR3: CAISGDRDRPQHF. The CDR3 nucleotides read TGTGCCATCAGTGGGGACAGGGACAGGCCCCAGCATTTT.